These 9 T cell receptor beta chains were all obtained from the same sample, sequenced in a study of molecular identifiers for immune sequencing clone quantification. In TCRdb, the PCR reads were re-called with MiXCR into one record per CDR3 protein. The sample carries approximately 59,000 distinct CDR3 sequences, less than 20% recorded once. Source material: naive CD8+ T cells from blood, with Jurkat cell RNA spiked in. Subset indicated: FACS-sorted CD8+CD4-CCR7+CD45RA+ naive T cells. These receptors were obtained from a human donor in good health. Some libraries in this study had Jurkat cell RNA spiked in.

To note about this clonotype: This may be a read error, as it is one base from a much larger clone. This chain uses TRBV13 with TRBJ2-6; the D gene is possibly TRBD1 (5 bases). The CDR3 has 15 amino acids. V gave up 6 bases and J gave up 0 bases, with 9 bases separating them. The germline V gene encodes CDR1 PRHDT and CDR2 FYEKMQ (reference sequence). In nucleotides, the CDR3 is TGTGCCAGCAGACAGGTTAACTCTGGGGCCAACGTCCTGACTTTC. Translating gives CASRQVNSGANVLTF.

This clonotype was counted at least ten times. The chain joins TRBV5-1 to TRBJ2-3; no clear D gene. Between the trimmed V and J ends, which lost 7 bases and 6 bases, there was a span of 15 bases. CDR1 and CDR2 from the germline V gene are SGHRS and YFSETQ. This CDR3 contains 13 residues. The CDR3 here is CASSALFGDTQYF. The CDR3 DNA reads as TGCGCCAGCTCGGCTCTCTTTGGGGATACGCAGTATTTT.

There are a few counts of this clonotype. CDR3 nucleotide sequence: TGTGCCAGCAGCCCGGGACAGAACACTGAAGCTTTCTTT. This codes for CASSPGQNTEAFF. V gene TRBV13 combines with J gene TRBJ1-1; weak D call: TRBD1 (6 bases). Looked up from germline, CDR1 is PRHDT and CDR2 is FYEKMQ (reference sequence). The V gene lost 5 bases and the J gene lost 1 base, with 8 bases spanning the gap. CDR3 length: 13 residues.

This clonotype came up many times. The chain carries TRBV27 and TRBJ2-7, with 10 bases that match TRBD2. Germline V gives CDR1 MNHEY, CDR2 SMNVEV (reference sequence). After removal of 5 bases from V and 2 bases from J, the junction contained 12 bases not matched to a gene. The CDR3 consists of 17 residues. CDR3 region: CASSPQPVSGRPYEQYF. CDR3 bases: TGTGCCAGCAGTCCCCAGCCGGTTAGCGGGAGGCCCTACGAGCAGTACTTC.

This clonotype appeared a few times. Given a much more abundant clone one base away, this may be a read error. V and J are TRBV14 and TRBJ1-2; D is ambiguous. Germline V gene data show CDR1 as SGHDN and CDR2 as FVKESK. With 4 bases removed from V and 4 bases from J, the gap between germline ends came to 19 bases. This CDR3 has 16 residues. The CDR3 loop is CASSRERSGSLYGYTF. The CDR3 DNA sequence: TGTGCCAGCAGCCGAGAACGGTCAGGCAGCCTCTATGGCTACACCTTC.

In its sample, this clonotype was seen many times. V gene TRBV19 combines with J gene TRBJ2-7, with a tentative D call TRBD2 (6 bases). CDR3 length: 14 amino acids. The V end was cut by 4 bases, the J end by 4 bases, with 14 bases between. Germline values: CDR1 LNHDA, CDR2 SQIVND (reference sequence). Here the CDR3 reads CASSNQRADYEQYF. The CDR3 bases are TGTGCCAGTAGTAATCAGCGGGCTGATTACGAGCAGTACTTC.

Many counts were recorded for this clonotype. The rearrangement links TRBV13 to TRBJ2-3; TRBD2 aligns across 13 bases. The CDR3 is 19 amino acids. Germline assignment: CDR1 PRHDT and CDR2 FYEKMQ (reference sequence). Trimming at V came to 4 bases and at J to 0 bases, leaving 10 bases not matched to a gene. The CDR3 DNA is TGTGCCAGCAGCTCCCGGACTAGCGGGAGCGAACGTAGCACAGATACGCAGTATTTT. It is translated as CASSSRTSGSERSTDTQYF.

This clonotype has ten or more counts. The chain has TRBV28 and TRBJ2-2, with D perhaps TRBD1 (5 bases). Germline CDR1 and CDR2: MDHEN and SYDVKM. The CDR3 loop spans 13 amino acids. V lost 3 bases, J lost 4 bases, and 6 bases lay in between. CDR3 sequence: CASSFRATGELFF. The CDR3 DNA follows: TGTGCCAGCAGTTTCAGGGCCACCGGGGAGCTGTTTTTT.

This clonotype has ten or more counts. The chain is built from TRBV6-2 or TRBV6-3 and TRBJ2-1, with 10 bases matching TRBD2. V shed 6 bases, J shed 9 bases, and the junction held 14 bases outside the gene matches. This CDR3 is 16 amino acids long. Germline values: CDR1 MNHEY, CDR2 SVGEGT. CDR3 sequence (DNA): TGTGCCAGCAGCTTCTTCCTTCTAGCGGGAGTGGGTGAGCAGTTCTTC. Translation gives CASSFFLLAGVGEQFF.